This TCR beta chain was captured by sequencing in a study of blood T cell repertoires in COVID-19. Across the study: Sample material is recorded as cDNA or gDNA derived from T cells, B-cell-depleted T cells, or PBMCs.

Authors' analysis steps: Using reference gene primer amplification, nucleated cell counts were estimated. The protocol was immunoSEQ multiplex PCR, while the TCRdb copy is restricted to in-frame clones and leaves out a portion. V and J calls plus clone size are reproduced from that table; the DNA served to infer D and trimming. Of some 50,000 clones listed, approximately 86% are singletons. Between the trimmed V and J ends, which lost 0 bases and 4 bases, there was a span of 10 bases. The length of the CDR3 is 15 residues. Germline assignment: CDR1 SGHRS and CDR2 YFSETQ. This receptor was identified in an elderly man in a cohort sampled during active COVID-19. The chain is built from TRBV5-1 and TRBJ2-2; D is possibly TRBD2 (6 bases). The source material was peripheral blood. CDR3 nucleotides: TGCGCCAGCAGCTTGGGCGGGGTTGGCACCGGGGAGCTGTTTTTT. It specifies CASSLGGVGTGELFF.